Here is one TCR beta chain with its context. As yet, its antigen is unknown. No infections or other immune events were documented during collection. The data belong to a study of identifying expanded T cells in peripheral blood. Findings of the study overall: About 1.2 clones differed between technical replicates, versus approximately 17 and 20 over time.

Sequencing was performed with immunoSEQ multiplex PCR; in TCRdb, only in-frame clones are kept and a portion is missing. The repertoire holds about 130,000 clones, with approximately 86% as singletons. Sample: blood. This clonotype originated in a person aged 18 to 70 in good health.

In DNA form, the CDR3 reads TGTGCCTGGAGTGACCGGACAGGGGAAGGGGAAAAACTGTTTTTT. Its translation is CAWSDRTGEGEKLFF. The chain joins TRBV30 to TRBJ1-4; 9 positions agree with TRBD1. Germline CDR1 is GTSNPN and CDR2 is SVGIG (reference sequence). Losses at the gene ends were 1 base for V and 8 bases for J; bases not matched to a gene: 8. The CDR3 is made up of 15 amino acids.